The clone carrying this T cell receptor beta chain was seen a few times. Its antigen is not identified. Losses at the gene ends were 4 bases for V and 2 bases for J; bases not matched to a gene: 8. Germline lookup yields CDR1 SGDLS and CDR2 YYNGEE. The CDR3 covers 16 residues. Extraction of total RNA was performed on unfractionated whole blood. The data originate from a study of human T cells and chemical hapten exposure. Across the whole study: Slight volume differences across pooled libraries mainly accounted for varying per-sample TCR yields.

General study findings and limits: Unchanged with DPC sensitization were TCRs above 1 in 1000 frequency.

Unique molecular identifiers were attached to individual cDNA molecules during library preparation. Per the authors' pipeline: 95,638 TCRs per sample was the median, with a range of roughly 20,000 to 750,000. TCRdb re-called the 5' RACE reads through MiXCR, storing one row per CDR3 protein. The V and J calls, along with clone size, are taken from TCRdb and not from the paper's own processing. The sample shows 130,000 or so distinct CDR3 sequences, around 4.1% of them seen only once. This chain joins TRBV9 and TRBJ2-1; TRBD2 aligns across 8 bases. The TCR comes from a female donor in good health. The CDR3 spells CASSKGQRGTYNEQFF. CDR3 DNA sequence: TGTGCCAGCAGCAAAGGACAGCGGGGGACCTACAATGAGCAGTTCTTC. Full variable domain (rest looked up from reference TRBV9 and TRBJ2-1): DSGVTQTPKHLITATGQRVTLRCSPRSGDLSVYWYQQSLDQGLQFLIQYYNGEERAKGNILERFSAQQFPDLHSELNLSSLELGDSALYFCASSKGQRGTYNEQFFGPGTRLTVL.